These 8 T cell receptor beta chains were sequenced from one sample in a study of T-cell memory formation after mild COVID-19. MiXCR, applied by TCRdb to the 5' RACE reads, yields one record per CDR3 protein. The top ten hold roughly 20% of the sample, which has about 270,000 distinct CDR3 sequences, around 16% seen once. The sequenced sample was PBMCs or a T cell subset sorted from them (not recorded which). These receptors all stem from a man younger than 35 who had mild COVID-19 (a few samples of this study predate the infection). Cell type and time point are not known.

The rearrangement links TRBV7-9 to TRBJ2-5; D remains ambiguous. The CDR3 runs 13 residues. V shed 6 bases and J shed 4 bases, with 12 bases lying between them. Germline-derived CDR1 and CDR2 are SEHNR and FQNEAQ (reference sequence). CDR3: CASRDKGSETQYF. The CDR3 DNA reads TGTGCCAGCAGAGATAAGGGTTCAGAGACCCAGTACTTC.

The chain combines TRBV6-6 with TRBJ2-3, with D perhaps TRBD1 (7 bases). Per germline, CDR1 MNHNY and CDR2 SVGAGI (reference sequence). V lost 2 bases and J 6 bases, leaving 12 bases between the germline ends. This CDR3 spans 14 amino acids. The DNA of the CDR3 is TGTGCCAGCAGTTACACAGGGGACTGGGATACGCAGTATTTT. Translating gives CASSYTGDWDTQYF.

The CDR3 region has the DNA TGTGCCAGCAGCTTTGGGACAGGGGGCGACTATGGCTACACCTTC. This codes for CASSFGTGGDYGYTF. The chain combines TRBV11-2 with TRBJ1-2, with 12 bases identical to TRBD1. CDR1 and CDR2 (germline): SGHAT, FQNNGV. The CDR3 is 15 amino acids. V lost 3 bases and J lost 3; bases outside the gene matches: 2. Drawing the rest from reference TRBV11-2 and TRBJ1-2, the complete variable domain is EAGVAQSPRYKIIEKRQSVAFWCNPISGHATLYWYQQILGQGPKLLIQFQNNGVVDDSQLPKDRFSAERLKGVDSTLKIQPAKLEDSAVYLCASSFGTGGDYGYTFGSGTRLTVV.

This clonotype has only a few counts. The chain is built from TRBV7-6 and TRBJ2-5; D possibly matches TRBD1 or TRBD2 (6 bases each). The germline gives CDR1 SGHVS, CDR2 FNYEAQ. Trimming left V 4 bases short and J 2 bases short, with 14 bases between. CDR3 size: 15 residues. The CDR3 spells CASSSPGARQETQYF. In DNA form, the CDR3 reads TGTGCCAGCAGCTCGCCGGGGGCCAGACAAGAGACCCAGTACTTC.

The rearrangement links TRBV18 to TRBJ1-2; weak D call: TRBD1 (5 bases). Trimming shortened V by 5 bases and J by 1 base, and 8 bases separated the two germline ends. Germline CDR1 KGHSH, CDR2 LQKENI. The CDR3 is 13 amino acids. CDR3 DNA sequence: TGTGCCAGCTCAACGGGGGGTAACTATGGCTACACCTTC. Translation: CASSTGGNYGYTF.

The chain is built from TRBV7-2 and TRBJ1-1, with D unresolved. The V gene's germline CDR1 is SGHTA and CDR2 FQGNSA. The CDR3 has 15 residues. V gave up 2 bases and J gave up 1 base, with 11 bases separating them. The CDR3 here is CASSLSVWQNTEAFF. For the CDR3, the DNA is TGTGCCAGCAGCTTATCGGTGTGGCAGAACACTGAAGCTTTCTTT.

Only a few counts were recorded for this clonotype. This chain uses TRBV9 with TRBJ2-2; possible D gene TRBD1, 5 bases. The V end lost 1 base, the J end lost 4 bases, and 8 bases lay between the germline ends. The CDR3 totals 14 residues. The V gene's germline CDR1 is SGDLS and CDR2 YYNGEE. The CDR3 nucleotides read TGTGCCAGCAGCGTATCCAGGGCCACCGGGGAGCTGTTTTTT. It is translated as CASSVSRATGELFF.

The V call is TRBV19, the J call TRBJ2-3; the D gene is possibly TRBD2 (5 bases). The CDR3 consists of 15 residues. V was pared by 3 bases and J by 4 bases, with 14 bases between. The V gene's germline CDR1 is LNHDA and CDR2 SQIVND (reference sequence). CDR3 in DNA: TGTGCCAGTAGTATTAGGGCTAGCCTAGCAGATACGCAGTATTTT. Its protein is CASSIRASLADTQYF.